The 14 T cell receptor beta chains presented below share a single source sample, sequenced in a study of blood T cell repertoires in COVID-19 (dated by TCRdb to between 2020 and 2021). Receptor amplification or capture employed the immunoSEQ multiplex PCR assay. TCRdb limited this immuneACCESS table to in-frame rearrangements with V and J called. A share of clones is missing; checked studies link under half to unresolved V genes, and the rest is unexplained. In this sample the table shows 330,000 or so clones, more than 70% of which occur a single time. Around 0.92% of the sample is held by the ten biggest clonotypes. Sequencing was performed on PBMCs or T cells enriched from blood (not recorded which). The receptors stem from a woman in her thirties who had been exposed to COVID-19.

This chain joins TRBV7-8 and TRBJ2-2; D is ambiguous. The V and J ends lost 1 base and 2 bases respectively, with 5 bases between them. In germline, CDR1 is SGHVS, CDR2 FQNEAQ. The CDR3 sequence is 14 residues long. The CDR3 DNA follows: TGTGCCAGCAGCTTAGATGTAAACACCGGGGAGCTGTTTTTT. It yields the protein CASSLDVNTGELFF.

The gene calls are TRBV7-6 and TRBJ2-3; 7 bases agree with TRBD1. The CDR3 is 15 residues long. V gave up 7 bases and J gave up 4 bases; unmatched junction bases: 11. The germline V gene encodes CDR1 SGHVS and CDR2 FNYEAQ. As DNA, the CDR3 is TGTGCCAGCACTCGTTCGACAGGGTACGCAGATACGCAGTATTTT. It specifies CASTRSTGYADTQYF.

The gene calls are TRBV10-2 and TRBJ2-1, with TRBD2 as a possible D gene (5 bases). Trimming removed 2 bases from V and 3 bases from J, with 11 bases in between. This CDR3 is built from 15 residues. CDR1 is WSHSY and CDR2 is SAAADI in the germline V gene. In DNA, the CDR3 is TGCGCCAGCAGTGAGAAGCGGAACCTCTACAATGAGCAGTTCTTC. It translates to CASSEKRNLYNEQFF.

The chain couples TRBV7-9 to TRBJ1-5, with TRBD1 matching 7 bases. Germline CDR1 and CDR2: SEHNR and FQNEAQ (reference sequence). The ends lost 4 bases at V and 1 base at J; junction bases unmatched: 7. This CDR3 region has 16 residues. CDR3 residues: CASSSRDSGSNQPQHF. Here the CDR3 DNA reads TGTGCCAGCAGCTCGAGGGACAGCGGGAGCAATCAGCCCCAGCATTTT.

This rearrangement joins TRBV5-1 to TRBJ2-3; 12 positions match TRBD2. The V gene's germline CDR1 is SGHRS and CDR2 YFSETQ. J gave up 2 bases and V 4 bases, and 5 bases lay outside the gene matches. There are 16 residues in the CDR3. This chain's CDR3 is CASSGGLAGPTDTQYF. DNA for the CDR3: TGCGCCAGCAGCGGCGGACTAGCGGGGCCCACAGATACGCAGTATTTT.

The J gene is TRBJ2-2, the V gene TRBV7-3, with D tentatively TRBD1 (5 bases). Germline lookup yields CDR1 SGHTA and CDR2 FQGTGA. This CDR3 spans 16 amino acids. Trimming shortened V by 1 base and J by 0 bases, and 9 bases separated the two germline ends. The CDR3 DNA follows: TGTGCCAGCAGCTTAAACCAGGGTGCGAACACCGGGGAGCTGTTTTTT. Its translation is CASSLNQGANTGELFF. Together with reference TRBV7-3 and TRBJ2-2, the CDR3 gives the full variable domain: GAGVSQTPSNKVTEKGKYVELRCDPISGHTALYWYRQSLGQGPEFLIYFQGTGAADDSGLPNDRFFAVRPEGSVSTLKIQRTERGDSAVYLCASSLNQGANTGELFFGEGSRLTVL.

In nucleotides, the CDR3 is TGCGCCAGCACGGTAGCGGGAGGGCCACGGGAGACCCAGTACTTC. Residues: CASTVAGGPRETQYF. The genes are TRBV5-1 and TRBJ2-5; 11 nucleotides match TRBD2. The germline gives CDR1 SGHRS, CDR2 YFSETQ. The CDR3 loop spans 15 amino acids. V lost 6 bases and J lost 5; bases outside the gene matches: 9. Complete variable domain (other parts from reference TRBV5-1 and TRBJ2-5): KAGVTQTPRYLIKTRGQQVTLSCSPISGHRSVSWYQQTPGQGLQFLFEYFSETQRNKGNFPGRFSGRQFSNSRSEMNVSTLELGDSALYLCASTVAGGPRETQYFGPGTRLLVL.

The chain has TRBV6-1 and TRBJ1-1; the D gene is possibly TRBD1 (6 bases). The V gene's germline CDR1 is MNHNS and CDR2 SASEGT. Deletions cut 3 bases from V and 3 bases from J, with 23 bases between. The CDR3 has 18 residues. This chain's CDR3 is CASSEGGGRRGPHTEAFF. CDR3 in DNA: TGTGCCAGCAGTGAGGGGGGGGGCAGGCGGGGCCCGCACACTGAAGCTTTCTTT.

This clone was counted a single time. The chain has TRBV18 and TRBJ1-1; D not resolved. V was pared by 3 bases and J by 3 bases, with 14 bases between. The CDR3 spans 15 residues. Per the germline V gene, CDR1 is KGHSH and CDR2 is LQKENI. CDR3 nucleotides: TGTGCCAGCTCACCGCCGGGAGCTCGGGACACTGAAGCTTTCTTT. Its protein product is CASSPPGARDTEAFF.

This chain links TRBV18 with TRBJ2-1; D may be TRBD1 (5 bases). The CDR3 is made up of 16 amino acids. V lost 0 bases, J lost 7 bases, and 16 bases lay in between. Per germline, CDR1 KGHSH and CDR2 LQKENI. The CDR3 coding sequence is TGTGCCAGCTCACCACCGGGGCAGGGTGGGTCTAATGAGCAGTTCTTC. Its translation: CASSPPGQGGSNEQFF.

This clone is a singleton in its sample. The chain carries TRBV9 and TRBJ2-5; the match to TRBD2 covers 8 bases. The CDR3 sequence is 16 residues long. Germline V CDR1 and CDR2: SGDLS, YYNGEE. Losses at the gene ends were 1 base for V and 5 bases for J; bases not matched to a gene: 10. This chain's CDR3 is CASSVNGAGVWETQYF. The DNA for the CDR3 is TGTGCCAGCAGCGTAAACGGAGCGGGAGTTTGGGAGACCCAGTACTTC. Full variable domain (rest looked up from reference TRBV9 and TRBJ2-5): DSGVTQTPKHLITATGQRVTLRCSPRSGDLSVYWYQQSLDQGLQFLIQYYNGEERAKGNILERFSAQQFPDLHSELNLSSLELGDSALYFCASSVNGAGVWETQYFGPGTRLLVL.

The chain links TRBV28 to TRBJ2-5, with TRBD1 identical over 7 bases. The ends lost 6 bases at V and 3 bases at J; junction bases unmatched: 4. CDR1 is MDHEN, CDR2 SYDVKM, per germline. This CDR3 is 13 amino acids long. The CDR3 DNA reads TGTGCCAGCAGGCCTGACAGGGAAGAGACCCAGTACTTC. Its translation is CASRPDREETQYF.

The chain employs TRBV18 and TRBJ2-1; tentative D call: TRBD2 (6 bases). Germline loops: CDR1 KGHSH, CDR2 LQKENI. V gave up 3 bases and J gave up 8 bases, with 11 bases separating them. This CDR3 is 13 amino acids long. This CDR3 is CASSPGTGDEQFF. In DNA, the CDR3 is TGTGCCAGCTCACCCGGCACGGGAGATGAGCAGTTCTTC.

This clone has a single count. The J gene is TRBJ2-5, the V gene TRBV9, with 11 nucleotides matching TRBD1. V lost 3 bases and J lost 4; bases outside the gene matches: 11. The germline V gene has CDR1 SGDLS and CDR2 YYNGEE. The CDR3 is made up of 17 amino acids. Here the CDR3 DNA reads TGTGCCAGCAGCGCCCCCTGGACAGGGGGCGCGGGAGAGACCCAGTACTTC. Translating it yields CASSAPWTGGAGETQYF.